The sequence of this T cell receptor (beta chain) was determined in a study of T cells in Graves' hyperthyroidism and ophthalmopathy. This CDR3 region has 16 residues. V lost 6 bases to trimming and J lost 0 bases, with 15 bases between them. CDR1 ENHRY and CDR2 SYGVKD come from the germline V gene. Patients with uncontrolled infections, other autoimmune diseases, pregnancy or lactation were excluded. This clonotype was seen repeatedly, ten times or more. Amplified TCR beta CDR3 regions came from RNA transcripts. The HTBI primer set drove a first-round RT-PCR of the TCR CDR3. TCRdb re-derived calls from the multiplex PCR reads in MiXCR, one entry per CDR3 protein. This sample has roughly 250,000 distinct CDR3 sequences, with roughly 14% found just once.

Sequenced sample: blood. The chain combines TRBV10-3 with TRBJ1-3; D remains ambiguous. The sequence derives from a middle-aged woman with Graves' hyperthyroidism that later progressed to Graves' ophthalmopathy. DNA of the CDR3: TGTGCCATCAGGGCGCATGGAACTCTCTCTGGAAACACCATATATTTT. Amino acid sequence: CAIRAHGTLSGNTIYF.